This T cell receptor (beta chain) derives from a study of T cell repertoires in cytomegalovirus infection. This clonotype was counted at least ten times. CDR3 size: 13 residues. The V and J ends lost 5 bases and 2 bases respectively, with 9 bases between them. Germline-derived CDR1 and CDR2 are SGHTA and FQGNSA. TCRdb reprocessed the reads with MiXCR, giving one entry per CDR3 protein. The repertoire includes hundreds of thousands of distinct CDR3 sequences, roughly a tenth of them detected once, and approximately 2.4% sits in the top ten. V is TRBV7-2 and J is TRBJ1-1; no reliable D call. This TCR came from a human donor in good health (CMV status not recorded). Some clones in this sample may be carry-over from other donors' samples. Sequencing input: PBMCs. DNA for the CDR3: TGTGCCAGCAGCCCCCGGATCAACACTGAAGCTTTCTTT. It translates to CASSPRINTEAFF.